This TCR beta chain was recovered during a study of cytomegalovirus exposure and HLA in healthy donors (dated by TCRdb to about 2017). Broadly, across the study: An earlier analysis of roughly 500 of the donors reported 250 to 350 Gb of sequence data and some 100 million unique TCR beta sequences from 150 million to 200 million T cells. Donor age, sex, ethnicity and CMV serostatus were compiled alongside the repertoire data. The T cell repertoires of around 670 subjects were profiled by immunosequencing and related to cytomegalovirus serostatus. Class I and class II HLA loci were covered by the typing at four-digit resolution. An earlier analysis of fewer than 750 of the donors used high-throughput TCR beta sequencing to judge whether each TCR beta V gene segment behaved as functional or pseudogenic. A later analysis re-analyzed previously published TCR beta repertoires from roughly 600 donors and added high-resolution HLA genotyping to study TCR occurrence patterns. The later analysis used no new phenotypic data to find candidate immune exposures, relying instead on TCR beta sequences and their occurrence across donors. High-throughput TCR immunosequencing, statistical association of individual TCRs with disease status, and machine learning were combined to predict cytomegalovirus infection status. A separate validation cohort of approximately 120 different subjects was used in addition to the roughly 640-subject first cohort. Among over 350 genotyped donors of the cohort, an average of roughly 240,000 unique TCR beta nucleotide sequences were sequenced per donor, around 18% of them non-productive. The aim of the study was to test whether cataloging public T cell receptors could identify signatures of past pathogen exposure. An early release that covered approximately 600 HLA-typed donors contained approximately 300 gigabases of sequencing data and 75 million to 100 million unique TCR sequences. The genetic ancestry cluster associated with self-reported Caucasian donors included about 81% of the 398 genotyped donors. In a later genetic analysis, genome-wide SNP genotypes for about 65% of the roughly 670 donors were used, and that subset was treated as a discovery cohort. All discovery cohort repertoires had been generated using a single sequencing platform. Roughly five DR-DQ haplotypes were treated as single units for association and clustering because of strong linkage in the cohort. The number of typed donors differed by locus: about 629-640 for A, B, C, DRB1 and DQB1; approximately 540 for DQA1; around 580 for DPA1; and 400 to 480 for DPB1. Study-wide conclusions, independent of this receptor: In both the original and validation cohorts, the classifier was reported to diagnose cytomegalovirus status with high specificity and sensitivity. A later analysis found that most CMV-associated TCR beta chains appeared HLA-restricted, with HLA associations seemingly driven largely by CMV exposure. Most TCR sequences were seen in very few donors, while some public TCRs were found in many individuals. Correlated functional status among segregating V segments might reflect linkage disequilibrium, but an unknown experimental factor could not be ruled out. In vitro tests confirmed that a few of the cytomegalovirus-associated TCR beta chains recognize cytomegalovirus antigens. In a later analysis, several top co-occurrence clusters were reported to appear linked to parvovirus B19, influenza, CMV and Epstein-Barr virus. In a later analysis, HLA-associated TCR beta chains showed more clonal expansion and lower generation probabilities than non-associated chains that were equally common. Sequencing depth was assumed to be roughly uniform across donors in the presence/absence analyses, though that assumption may not hold. CMV serostatus was the only immune exposure information available for the cohort. V-gene and J-gene trimming of TCR beta chains was associated with a missense DCLRE1C variant in a later genetic analysis, and the association was replicated in an independent cohort. At a false discovery rate of 0.05, a later analysis linked about 16,000 TCR beta sequences to specific HLA alleles. The sequencing pipeline was judged likely to have produced a cluster of highly shared sequence variants as a technical artifact. Because the 87-base-pair reads could not distinguish some IMGT-functional V segments, including TRBV6-2 and TRBV6-3, those segments were excluded. An earlier analysis of approximately 600 of the donors showed that most TCR beta V segments appeared in productive rearrangements either about 87% or about 30% of the time, which broadly matched IMGT annotations. The authors suggested that the approach could potentially be generalized to other disease states and immunological phenotypes. In this cohort, only TCR beta chains were sequenced, and detectable features were limited by the absence of alpha or paired-chain data. A further reported finding was that TCR beta sequences accurately predicted the HLA-A and HLA-B alleles for most subjects in the first cohort. In a later analysis, the rate of TCR association differed among HLA loci, with DRB1 alleles having the most associated TCRs and HLA-C alleles having the fewest. A total of some 180 TCR beta chains were listed by the study as associated with cytomegalovirus. When HLA alleles, especially DR and DQ, strongly co-occurred, attributing TCR associations to individual alleles was difficult. Because some donors lacked HLA typing at each locus, the association tests relied only on the typed subset. Because counts were too low, 15 to 20 rarely observed V segments, including chromosome 9 orphons, were excluded from the earlier analysis of 587 of the donors. In a later genetic analysis, fewer N-insertions in productive TCRs were reported among donors in an Asian-associated ancestry cluster than the roughly 640-donor mean.

The cohort was made up of roughly 670 healthy bone marrow donors. Cohort members were all nominally healthy when sampled, although unrecorded immune exposures were likely present. The donor was CMV seronegative and belonged to the group of 350 to 400 seronegative cohort members. Every donor gave a peripheral blood sample, and the peripheral blood mononuclear cells from that sample were used for TCR beta sequencing. Genomic DNA was extracted from the blood cell samples with the Qiagen DNeasy Blood Extraction Kit. The library was built by means of the immunoSEQ multiplex PCR assay. A mixture of 60 forward primers for TCR Vbeta segments and 13 reverse primers for TCR Jbeta segments was used in the multiplex PCR. The CDR3 region of rearranged TCR beta genes was amplified from genomic DNA by a multiplex PCR assay. On the Illumina HiSeq System, the amplified TCR beta libraries were sequenced as 87-base-pair reads. In the paper's pipeline: A later analysis tallied roughly 80 million unique TCR beta chains across the approximately 670 repertoires, and some 12 million of those chains were shared by two or more donors. Raw reads were error-corrected and collapsed into unique sequences by a nearest-neighbor algorithm in which closely related sequences were merged to remove PCR and sequencing errors. V, D and J gene segments were assigned by aligning CDR3 sequences to IMGT reference sequences. For a sequence to be retained, a match of at least six nucleotides was required to both a V gene segment and a J gene segment. Rearrangements were classified as productive when the CDR3 lacked stop codons and remained in frame with V and J, and all other rearrangements were classified as non-productive. Following IMGT convention, CDR3 was defined as the stretch from the second conserved V-encoded cysteine up to the conserved J-encoded phenylalanine. In an earlier analysis of approximately 500 of the donors, sequences lacking an unambiguous match to a single V gene segment were excluded. In an earlier analysis of approximately 610 of the donors, V segments were called functional above 56.7% productive rearrangements and were called segregating when the between-donor standard deviation exceeded 5%. A statistical classification framework was developed to diagnose cytomegalovirus status using the catalog of TCR beta chain sequences. In a later analysis, V and J genes were assigned by comparing TCR nucleotide sequences against IMGT/GENE-DB human TR gene sequences. A later analysis assigned CDR3 sequences and most-parsimonious VDJ recombination scenarios with the TCRdist pipeline. In a later analysis, each TCR beta chain was defined by its CDR3 amino acid sequence together with its V-gene family, and reads lacking a unique V-gene family were excluded. As a way to deal with suspected cross-contamination and a sequencing artifact, a later analysis dropped roughly 620 nucleotide sequences that were highly shared and had low generation probability. In a later analysis, a clonal expansion index was calculated for each public chain from normalized within-repertoire ranks of inferred template counts. In a later analysis, generation probabilities were computed using a VDJ recombination model fitted to out-of-frame rearrangements, and the results were checked against IGoR. In a later analysis, TCR-TCR, TCR-HLA and TCR-CMV co-occurrence was scored with hypergeometric tests, and a repertoire-size bias correction was applied to TCR pairs. False discovery rates were estimated in a later analysis by permuting HLA or CMV assignments 20 times. A later analysis grouped co-occurring TCRs with DBSCAN, adding TCRdist sequence similarity when clustering within HLA-allele-positive subsets. Co-occurrence clustering excluded repertoires with fewer than 30,000 or more than 120,000 public chains, plus five with anomalous nucleotide sharing. TCRdb took this table from immuneACCESS and kept in-frame rearrangements with V and J called. Such tables lack part of the clones; where checked against another copy, unresolved V genes explain under half of the gap, and the rest is unexplained. That table supplies the V and J calls and clone size; D and trimming were determined from the DNA. The table for this sample lists fewer than 100,000 clones; around three quarters of them were counted only once. Under 1.2% of the sample goes to the ten largest clones.

CDR1 and CDR2, looked up from the germline V gene, are LGHNA and YSLEER. Counted from cysteine to phenylalanine, this CDR3 has 16 amino acids. Kept here is only the CDR3 DNA, which spans 48 bases and is read in frame from base 1. V ends up 4 bases short and J 0 bases short, with an unmatched junction base count of 4. About this clone itself: Its antigen remains unidentified. No per-base quality is available; no much larger clone lies one base away.

The receptor comes from a male donor in good health and CMV-seronegative. Specimen: PBMCs. In this chain, TRBV4-3 is recombined with TRBJ2-1, and TRBD2 aligns with 9 junction nucleotides. The nucleotides are TGCGCCAGCAGCCGAGAAGCGGGGGGCTCCTACAATGAGCAGTTCTTC. It codes for CASSREAGGSYNEQFF.